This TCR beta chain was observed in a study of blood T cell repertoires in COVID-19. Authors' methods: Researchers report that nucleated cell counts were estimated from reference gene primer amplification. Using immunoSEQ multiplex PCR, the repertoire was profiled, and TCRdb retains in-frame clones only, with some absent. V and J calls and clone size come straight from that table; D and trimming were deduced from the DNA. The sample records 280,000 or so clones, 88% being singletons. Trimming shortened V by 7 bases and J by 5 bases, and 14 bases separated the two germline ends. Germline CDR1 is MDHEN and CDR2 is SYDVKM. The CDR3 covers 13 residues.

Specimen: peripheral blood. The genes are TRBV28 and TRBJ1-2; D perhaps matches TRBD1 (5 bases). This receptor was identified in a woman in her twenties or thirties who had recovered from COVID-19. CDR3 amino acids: CASTGLFVYGYTF. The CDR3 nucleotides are TGTGCCAGCACGGGACTGTTTGTGTATGGCTACACCTTC.